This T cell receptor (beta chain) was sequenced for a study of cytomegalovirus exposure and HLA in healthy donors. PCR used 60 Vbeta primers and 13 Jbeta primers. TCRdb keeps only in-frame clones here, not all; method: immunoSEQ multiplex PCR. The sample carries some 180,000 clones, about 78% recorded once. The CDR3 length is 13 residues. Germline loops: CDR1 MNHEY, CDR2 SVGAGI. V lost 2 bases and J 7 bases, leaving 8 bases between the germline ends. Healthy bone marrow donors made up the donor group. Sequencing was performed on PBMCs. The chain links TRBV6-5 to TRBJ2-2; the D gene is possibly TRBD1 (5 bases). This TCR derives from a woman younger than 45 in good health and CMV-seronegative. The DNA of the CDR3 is TGTGCCAGCAGTTACAGGGGCGACGGGGAGCTGTTTTTT. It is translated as CASSYRGDGELFF.